This entry features one TCR beta chain sequence. Some clones are missing from TCRdb's copy, which holds only in-frame ones; the method was immunoSEQ multiplex PCR. The sample contains around 1.6 million clones, 95% to 99% of which appear only once. This CDR3 is built from 16 residues. Germline V gives CDR1 SGHDN, CDR2 FVKESK. Deletions cut 4 bases from V and 2 bases from J, with 16 bases between. This sample is part of a study of shared clonotypes between healthy human individuals. The rearrangement uses TRBV14 and TRBJ2-3; possible D gene TRBD1, 5 bases. Specimen: naive CD4+ T cells sorted from blood. Subset: CD45RA+ positively selected. The sequence was collected from a man younger than 45 in good health. As DNA, the CDR3 is TGTGCCAGCAGCCGTACAGGCAGGGCCTCCACAGATACGCAGTATTTT. As protein: CASSRTGRASTDTQYF.